This T cell receptor (beta chain) was identified during a study of cytomegalovirus exposure and HLA in healthy donors. Study outcomes and limitations: Diagnosis of cytomegalovirus status made by the classifier reportedly showed high specificity and sensitivity. A later analysis revealed that TCR association rates differed between HLA loci, peaking at DRB1 and bottoming out at HLA-C. TCR beta V- and J-gene trimming was later associated with a missense DCLRE1C variant.

The germline V gene encodes CDR1 GTSNPN and CDR2 SVGIG (reference sequence). V lost 5 bases, J lost 2 bases, and 16 bases lay in between. This CDR3 region has 14 residues. As regards this clone: Its antigen is currently unknown.

Healthy bone marrow donors formed the donor group. A multiplex PCR was run with 60 Vbeta primers and 13 Jbeta primers. Sequencing was performed with immunoSEQ multiplex PCR; in TCRdb, only in-frame clones are kept and a portion is missing. The table has roughly 180,000 clones, approximately 85% seen once; the top ten hold about a tenth. Sequencing input: PBMCs. The chain combines TRBV30 with TRBJ2-7, with D maybe TRBD1 (6 bases). The sequence was collected from a man aged 18 to 35 in good health and CMV-seropositive. The CDR3 DNA is TGTGCCTGGGTCCAGGGGTCAGGCACCTACGAGCAGTACTTC. Translated, it gives CAWVQGSGTYEQYF.